Listed below are T cell receptor beta chains from one sample, sequenced in a study of T cell responses to AZD1222 COVID-19 vaccine. The data were produced by immunoSEQ multiplex PCR, yet TCRdb's version contains in-frame clones alone and is incomplete. Of more than 70,000 clones in the sample, roughly 91% are singletons; the top ten hold 4.5% to 5%. Material: peripheral blood, obtained 28 days after the second AZD1222 dose. All receptors come from an adult who received the AZD1222 COVID-19 vaccine. Both conserved end residues are part of each CDR3. Each record gives: D gene, clone size, V gene, J gene, CDR3 protein, CDR3 DNA. A D gene is named only where the DNA matches it firmly. Clone size appears in some rows only: once, few, many, or a class for an expanded clone.

d_call: TRBD1
clone_size: NA
v_call: TRBV3-1/TRBV3-2
j_call: TRBJ1-1
cdr3_aa: CASSQGKGQGLLNTEAFF
cdr3_nt: TGTGCCAGCAGCCAAGGGAAAGGACAGGGGCTTTTGAACACTGAAGCTTTCTTT

d_call: TRBD1
clone_size: NA
v_call: TRBV9
j_call: TRBJ2-4
cdr3_aa: CASSGHRGSRIQYF
cdr3_nt: TGTGCCAGCAGCGGACACAGGGGCTCCCGCATTCAGTACTTC

d_call: NA
clone_size: NA
v_call: TRBV2
j_call: TRBJ1-1
cdr3_aa: CASSEVQSNTEAFF
cdr3_nt: TGTGCCAGCAGTGAAGTACAGAGTAACACTGAAGCTTTCTTT

d_call: NA
clone_size: NA
v_call: TRBV3-1/TRBV3-2
j_call: TRBJ1-2
cdr3_aa: CASSQVRDGGYTF
cdr3_nt: TGTGCCAGCAGCCAAGTGCGGGACGGTGGCTACACCTTC

d_call: TRBD1
clone_size: NA
v_call: TRBV7-9
j_call: TRBJ2-1
cdr3_aa: CASSLRDRYLDEQFF
cdr3_nt: TGTGCCAGCAGCCTCCGGGACAGGTACCTGGATGAGCAGTTCTTC

d_call: NA
clone_size: NA
v_call: TRBV27
j_call: TRBJ1-1
cdr3_aa: CASSLLRSFGNTEAFF
cdr3_nt: TGTGCCAGCAGTTTGCTTCGGTCCTTTGGAAACACTGAAGCTTTCTTT

d_call: NA
clone_size: NA
v_call: TRBV2
j_call: TRBJ1-6
cdr3_aa: CASSEQGMALHF
cdr3_nt: TGTGCCAGCAGTGAACAGGGTATGGCCCTCCACTTT

d_call: NA
clone_size: NA
v_call: TRBV7-6
j_call: TRBJ1-1
cdr3_aa: CASSSGEGQAFF
cdr3_nt: TGTGCCAGCAGCTCAGGGGAAGGGCAAGCTTTCTTT

d_call: NA
clone_size: NA
v_call: TRBV5-6
j_call: TRBJ2-7
cdr3_aa: CASSGGGAHEQYF
cdr3_nt: TGTGCCAGCAGCGGGGGTGGGGCTCACGAGCAGTACTTC

d_call: TRBD1
clone_size: NA
v_call: TRBV6-5
j_call: TRBJ1-2
cdr3_aa: CASGTGIYGYTF
cdr3_nt: TGTGCCAGTGGGACAGGCATCTATGGCTACACCTTC

d_call: NA
clone_size: NA
v_call: TRBV5-1
j_call: TRBJ1-2
cdr3_aa: CASSLEGVGYGYTF
cdr3_nt: TGCGCCAGCAGCTTGGAGGGGGTCGGCTATGGCTACACCTTC

d_call: NA
clone_size: NA
v_call: TRBV5-1
j_call: TRBJ2-7
cdr3_aa: CASSLVGRSQDEQYF
cdr3_nt: TGCGCCAGCAGCTTGGTGGGGCGGTCCCAAGACGAGCAGTACTTC

d_call: NA
clone_size: NA
v_call: TRBV11-2
j_call: TRBJ1-4
cdr3_aa: CASSLGSGPSGEKLFF
cdr3_nt: TGTGCCAGCAGCTTAGGTTCCGGGCCCTCTGGAGAAAAACTGTTTTTT

d_call: NA
clone_size: once
v_call: TRBV4-2
j_call: TRBJ1-2
cdr3_aa: CASSQERRLRANYGYTF
cdr3_nt: TGTGCCAGCAGCCAAGAGAGGAGGTTGAGGGCAAACTATGGCTACACCTTC

d_call: NA
clone_size: NA
v_call: TRBV20-1
j_call: TRBJ1-2
cdr3_aa: CSARGGYGYTF
cdr3_nt: TGCAGTGCTAGAGGAGGCTATGGCTACACCTTC

d_call: NA
clone_size: medium-sized
v_call: TRBV2
j_call: TRBJ2-2
cdr3_aa: CASRSQNTGELFF
cdr3_nt: TGTGCCAGCAGGAGTCAGAACACCGGGGAGCTGTTTTTT

d_call: NA
clone_size: once
v_call: TRBV19
j_call: TRBJ1-5
cdr3_aa: CASSRNRQAGNQPQHF
cdr3_nt: TGTGCCAGTAGTAGAAATCGACAGGCCGGGAATCAGCCCCAGCATTTT

d_call: NA
clone_size: NA
v_call: TRBV10-2
j_call: TRBJ1-4
cdr3_aa: CASSEMGLNEKLFF
cdr3_nt: TGCGCCAGCAGTGAGATGGGCCTTAATGAAAAACTGTTTTTT

d_call: NA
clone_size: once
v_call: TRBV2
j_call: TRBJ2-7
cdr3_aa: CASTRRPKAIYEQYF
cdr3_nt: TGTGCCAGCACCCGCAGGCCAAAAGCCATCTACGAGCAGTACTTC

d_call: NA
clone_size: NA
v_call: TRBV12-5
j_call: TRBJ1-5
cdr3_aa: CASAPLSGYQPQHF
cdr3_nt: TGTGCTAGTGCCCCCTTGTCGGGCTATCAGCCCCAGCATTTT

d_call: TRBD1
clone_size: many
v_call: TRBV2
j_call: TRBJ1-1
cdr3_aa: CASSLQGMGTEAFF
cdr3_nt: TGTGCCAGCAGCCTACAGGGGATGGGCACTGAAGCTTTCTTT

d_call: TRBD1
clone_size: NA
v_call: TRBV6-5
j_call: TRBJ1-2
cdr3_aa: CASSYSGTGGNYGYTF
cdr3_nt: TGTGCCAGCAGTTACTCGGGGACAGGGGGTAACTATGGCTACACCTTC

d_call: NA
clone_size: NA
v_call: TRBV3-1/TRBV3-2
j_call: TRBJ1-2
cdr3_aa: CASSQTDFYNYGYTF
cdr3_nt: TGTGCCAGCAGCCAGACAGACTTCTATAACTATGGCTACACCTTC

d_call: NA
clone_size: NA
v_call: TRBV10-2
j_call: TRBJ1-2
cdr3_aa: CASSPTANYGYTF
cdr3_nt: TGCGCCAGCAGCCCTACAGCTAACTATGGCTACACCTTC

d_call: NA
clone_size: NA
v_call: TRBV7-2
j_call: TRBJ1-2
cdr3_aa: CASSSDRFYGYTF
cdr3_nt: TGTGCCAGCAGCTCCGACCGGTTCTATGGCTACACCTTC

d_call: NA
clone_size: NA
v_call: TRBV11-2
j_call: TRBJ1-1
cdr3_aa: CASSGDSKVAFF
cdr3_nt: TGTGCCAGCAGCGGAGACTCTAAGGTCGCTTTCTTT

d_call: NA
clone_size: NA
v_call: TRBV27
j_call: TRBJ2-1
cdr3_aa: CASTSGTQSSYNEQFF
cdr3_nt: TGTGCCAGCACCTCGGGGACTCAGAGCTCCTACAATGAGCAGTTCTTC

d_call: NA
clone_size: NA
v_call: TRBV6-5
j_call: TRBJ1-2
cdr3_aa: CASRKDSLYGYTF
cdr3_nt: TGTGCCAGCAGAAAGGACAGCCTCTATGGCTACACCTTC

d_call: TRBD1
clone_size: few
v_call: TRBV5-8
j_call: TRBJ2-2
cdr3_aa: CASSFRDRGHRELFF
cdr3_nt: TGTGCCAGCAGCTTCCGGGACAGGGGGCACAGGGAGCTGTTTTTT

d_call: NA
clone_size: NA
v_call: TRBV11-1
j_call: TRBJ1-2
cdr3_aa: CASSPDRSNYGYTF
cdr3_nt: TGTGCCAGCAGCCCGGACAGATCGAACTATGGCTACACCTTC